This TCR beta chain was profiled in a study of shared clonotypes between healthy human individuals. At the level of the study: In total, the donors were two women and a few men aged 18 to 49.

Naive CD8 cells lacked CD45RO, underwent positive selection for CCR7 and left out terminally differentiated effector memory CD45RA+ cells. Each subset's genomic DNA was split evenly across several immunoSEQ plates. The assay was immunoSEQ multiplex PCR, and TCRdb's table has in-frame clones only and misses some. The data contain around 600,000 clones, around 96% of them seen just once; the ten biggest clones take up 0.11%. The clonotype was recovered from a woman aged 25-40 years in good health. The sequencing sample was made of naive CD8+ T cells sorted from blood.

CDR3 sequence (DNA): TGTGCCAGCAGACCGATGGGACTAGCGGGAGCATTTGGTGCGTGGATCAATGAGCAGTTCTTC. Encoded protein: CASRPMGLAGAFGAWINEQFF. The chain is built from TRBV2 and TRBJ2-1, with 14 nucleotides matching TRBD2. Germline assignment: CDR1 SNHLY and CDR2 FYNNEI. V was pared by 6 bases and J by 6 bases, with 22 bases of the junction left unmatched. The CDR3 spans 21 residues. Using reference TRBV2 and TRBJ2-1 for the parts outside the CDR3, the full variable domain is EPEVTQTPSHQVTQMGQEVILRCVPISNHLYFYWYRQILGQKVEFLVSFYNNEISEKSEIFDDQFSVERPDGSNFTLKIRSTKLEDSAMYFCASRPMGLAGAFGAWINEQFFGPGTRLTVL.